This is a list of T cell receptor beta chains from one sample in a study of cytomegalovirus exposure and HLA in healthy donors. Sequenced by immunoSEQ multiplex PCR; TCRdb stores in-frame clones only, minus some. The sample has about 130,000 clones, roughly 82% seen once. Sequencing was done on a sample of PBMCs. Receptors were obtained from a man aged 50 to 59 in good health and CMV-seronegative. Each CDR3 is given with its conserved first and last residue. A D gene is named only where the DNA matches it firmly. For some rows the clone size is stated as once, few or many, or as a class when expanded; others skip it.

J gene: TRBJ2-7
D gene: TRBD2
clone size: .
V gene: TRBV5-4
CDR3 DNA: TGTGCCAGCAGCTTGTCCACGGGAGGCTACGAGCAGTACTTC
CDR3 protein: CASSLSTGGYEQYF

J gene: TRBJ1-4
D gene: TRBD1
clone size: few
V gene: TRBV6-1
CDR3 DNA: TGTGCCAGCAGTATACAGGGGGCGGTGCACGAAAAACTGTTTTTT
CDR3 protein: CASSIQGAVHEKLFF

J gene: TRBJ2-1
D gene: .
clone size: .
V gene: TRBV13
CDR3 DNA: TGTGCCAGCAGCGTAAATCGCAATGAGCAGTTCTTC
CDR3 protein: CASSVNRNEQFF

J gene: TRBJ2-7
D gene: TRBD1
clone size: .
V gene: TRBV6-5
CDR3 DNA: TGTGCCAGCATTAAAGGGGGACAGGGGTCCTACGAGCAGTACTTC
CDR3 protein: CASIKGGQGSYEQYF

J gene: TRBJ1-4
D gene: TRBD1
clone size: .
V gene: TRBV4-1
CDR3 DNA: TGCGCCAGCAGCCAAGATCCCTCCGGGACAGGTCGTGAAAAACTGTTTTTT
CDR3 protein: CASSQDPSGTGREKLFF

J gene: TRBJ2-5
D gene: .
clone size: .
V gene: TRBV7-2
CDR3 DNA: TGTGCCAGCAGCTTATCCCGCCCCACCCCGGGAGAGACCCAGTACTTC
CDR3 protein: CASSLSRPTPGETQYF

J gene: TRBJ2-5
D gene: TRBD1
clone size: few
V gene: TRBV5-3
CDR3 DNA: TGTGCCAGAAGCCCGACAAGGGACAGCCAAAAAGAGACCCAGTACTTC
CDR3 protein: CARSPTRDSQKETQYF

J gene: TRBJ1-4
D gene: .
clone size: .
V gene: TRBV19
CDR3 DNA: TGTGCCAGTAGTCGGCGGGGGGGGACTAATGAAAAACTGTTTTTT
CDR3 protein: CASSRRGGTNEKLFF

J gene: TRBJ2-2
D gene: TRBD1
clone size: .
V gene: TRBV5-1
CDR3 DNA: TGCGCCAGCAGCACCGACAGGGGGCGGACCACCGGGGAACTGTTTTTT
CDR3 protein: CASSTDRGRTTGELFF

J gene: TRBJ2-5
D gene: TRBD1
clone size: .
V gene: TRBV7-2
CDR3 DNA: TGTGCCAGCAGCTTAACCGGGACAGGACTTCAAGAGACCCAGTACTTC
CDR3 protein: CASSLTGTGLQETQYF

J gene: TRBJ1-1
D gene: TRBD1
clone size: .
V gene: TRBV7-2
CDR3 DNA: TGTGCCAGCAGCTCGGACAGGGGGAACACTGAAGCTTTCTTT
CDR3 protein: CASSSDRGNTEAFF

J gene: TRBJ2-5
D gene: .
clone size: few
V gene: TRBV7-6
CDR3 DNA: TGTGCCAGCAGCTTAGAAGCGCCACGGGGAGAGGAGACCCAGTACTTC
CDR3 protein: CASSLEAPRGEETQYF

J gene: TRBJ1-2
D gene: .
clone size: .
V gene: TRBV5-1
CDR3 DNA: TGCGCCAGCAGCTCACAAACCACAGGAAACTATGGCTACACCTTC
CDR3 protein: CASSSQTTGNYGYTF

J gene: TRBJ2-5
D gene: TRBD1
clone size: .
V gene: TRBV7-9
CDR3 DNA: TGTGCCAGCAGTTCCCGGGACAGGGGGTCGTACCAAGAGACCCAGTACTTC
CDR3 protein: CASSSRDRGSYQETQYF

J gene: TRBJ2-5
D gene: .
clone size: .
V gene: TRBV29-1
CDR3 DNA: TGCAGCACCCTAGGGGGGGGTCAAGAGACCCAGTACTTC
CDR3 protein: CSTLGGGQETQYF

J gene: TRBJ1-4
D gene: .
clone size: .
V gene: TRBV5-1
CDR3 DNA: TGCGCCAGCAAGTGGGTGACAGGATCTAATGAAAAACTGTTTTTT
CDR3 protein: CASKWVTGSNEKLFF

J gene: TRBJ2-7
D gene: TRBD2
clone size: .
V gene: TRBV5-1
CDR3 DNA: TGCGCCAGCAGCCGAAGTAATAGCGGGGGAGACTACGAGCAGTACTTC
CDR3 protein: CASSRSNSGGDYEQYF